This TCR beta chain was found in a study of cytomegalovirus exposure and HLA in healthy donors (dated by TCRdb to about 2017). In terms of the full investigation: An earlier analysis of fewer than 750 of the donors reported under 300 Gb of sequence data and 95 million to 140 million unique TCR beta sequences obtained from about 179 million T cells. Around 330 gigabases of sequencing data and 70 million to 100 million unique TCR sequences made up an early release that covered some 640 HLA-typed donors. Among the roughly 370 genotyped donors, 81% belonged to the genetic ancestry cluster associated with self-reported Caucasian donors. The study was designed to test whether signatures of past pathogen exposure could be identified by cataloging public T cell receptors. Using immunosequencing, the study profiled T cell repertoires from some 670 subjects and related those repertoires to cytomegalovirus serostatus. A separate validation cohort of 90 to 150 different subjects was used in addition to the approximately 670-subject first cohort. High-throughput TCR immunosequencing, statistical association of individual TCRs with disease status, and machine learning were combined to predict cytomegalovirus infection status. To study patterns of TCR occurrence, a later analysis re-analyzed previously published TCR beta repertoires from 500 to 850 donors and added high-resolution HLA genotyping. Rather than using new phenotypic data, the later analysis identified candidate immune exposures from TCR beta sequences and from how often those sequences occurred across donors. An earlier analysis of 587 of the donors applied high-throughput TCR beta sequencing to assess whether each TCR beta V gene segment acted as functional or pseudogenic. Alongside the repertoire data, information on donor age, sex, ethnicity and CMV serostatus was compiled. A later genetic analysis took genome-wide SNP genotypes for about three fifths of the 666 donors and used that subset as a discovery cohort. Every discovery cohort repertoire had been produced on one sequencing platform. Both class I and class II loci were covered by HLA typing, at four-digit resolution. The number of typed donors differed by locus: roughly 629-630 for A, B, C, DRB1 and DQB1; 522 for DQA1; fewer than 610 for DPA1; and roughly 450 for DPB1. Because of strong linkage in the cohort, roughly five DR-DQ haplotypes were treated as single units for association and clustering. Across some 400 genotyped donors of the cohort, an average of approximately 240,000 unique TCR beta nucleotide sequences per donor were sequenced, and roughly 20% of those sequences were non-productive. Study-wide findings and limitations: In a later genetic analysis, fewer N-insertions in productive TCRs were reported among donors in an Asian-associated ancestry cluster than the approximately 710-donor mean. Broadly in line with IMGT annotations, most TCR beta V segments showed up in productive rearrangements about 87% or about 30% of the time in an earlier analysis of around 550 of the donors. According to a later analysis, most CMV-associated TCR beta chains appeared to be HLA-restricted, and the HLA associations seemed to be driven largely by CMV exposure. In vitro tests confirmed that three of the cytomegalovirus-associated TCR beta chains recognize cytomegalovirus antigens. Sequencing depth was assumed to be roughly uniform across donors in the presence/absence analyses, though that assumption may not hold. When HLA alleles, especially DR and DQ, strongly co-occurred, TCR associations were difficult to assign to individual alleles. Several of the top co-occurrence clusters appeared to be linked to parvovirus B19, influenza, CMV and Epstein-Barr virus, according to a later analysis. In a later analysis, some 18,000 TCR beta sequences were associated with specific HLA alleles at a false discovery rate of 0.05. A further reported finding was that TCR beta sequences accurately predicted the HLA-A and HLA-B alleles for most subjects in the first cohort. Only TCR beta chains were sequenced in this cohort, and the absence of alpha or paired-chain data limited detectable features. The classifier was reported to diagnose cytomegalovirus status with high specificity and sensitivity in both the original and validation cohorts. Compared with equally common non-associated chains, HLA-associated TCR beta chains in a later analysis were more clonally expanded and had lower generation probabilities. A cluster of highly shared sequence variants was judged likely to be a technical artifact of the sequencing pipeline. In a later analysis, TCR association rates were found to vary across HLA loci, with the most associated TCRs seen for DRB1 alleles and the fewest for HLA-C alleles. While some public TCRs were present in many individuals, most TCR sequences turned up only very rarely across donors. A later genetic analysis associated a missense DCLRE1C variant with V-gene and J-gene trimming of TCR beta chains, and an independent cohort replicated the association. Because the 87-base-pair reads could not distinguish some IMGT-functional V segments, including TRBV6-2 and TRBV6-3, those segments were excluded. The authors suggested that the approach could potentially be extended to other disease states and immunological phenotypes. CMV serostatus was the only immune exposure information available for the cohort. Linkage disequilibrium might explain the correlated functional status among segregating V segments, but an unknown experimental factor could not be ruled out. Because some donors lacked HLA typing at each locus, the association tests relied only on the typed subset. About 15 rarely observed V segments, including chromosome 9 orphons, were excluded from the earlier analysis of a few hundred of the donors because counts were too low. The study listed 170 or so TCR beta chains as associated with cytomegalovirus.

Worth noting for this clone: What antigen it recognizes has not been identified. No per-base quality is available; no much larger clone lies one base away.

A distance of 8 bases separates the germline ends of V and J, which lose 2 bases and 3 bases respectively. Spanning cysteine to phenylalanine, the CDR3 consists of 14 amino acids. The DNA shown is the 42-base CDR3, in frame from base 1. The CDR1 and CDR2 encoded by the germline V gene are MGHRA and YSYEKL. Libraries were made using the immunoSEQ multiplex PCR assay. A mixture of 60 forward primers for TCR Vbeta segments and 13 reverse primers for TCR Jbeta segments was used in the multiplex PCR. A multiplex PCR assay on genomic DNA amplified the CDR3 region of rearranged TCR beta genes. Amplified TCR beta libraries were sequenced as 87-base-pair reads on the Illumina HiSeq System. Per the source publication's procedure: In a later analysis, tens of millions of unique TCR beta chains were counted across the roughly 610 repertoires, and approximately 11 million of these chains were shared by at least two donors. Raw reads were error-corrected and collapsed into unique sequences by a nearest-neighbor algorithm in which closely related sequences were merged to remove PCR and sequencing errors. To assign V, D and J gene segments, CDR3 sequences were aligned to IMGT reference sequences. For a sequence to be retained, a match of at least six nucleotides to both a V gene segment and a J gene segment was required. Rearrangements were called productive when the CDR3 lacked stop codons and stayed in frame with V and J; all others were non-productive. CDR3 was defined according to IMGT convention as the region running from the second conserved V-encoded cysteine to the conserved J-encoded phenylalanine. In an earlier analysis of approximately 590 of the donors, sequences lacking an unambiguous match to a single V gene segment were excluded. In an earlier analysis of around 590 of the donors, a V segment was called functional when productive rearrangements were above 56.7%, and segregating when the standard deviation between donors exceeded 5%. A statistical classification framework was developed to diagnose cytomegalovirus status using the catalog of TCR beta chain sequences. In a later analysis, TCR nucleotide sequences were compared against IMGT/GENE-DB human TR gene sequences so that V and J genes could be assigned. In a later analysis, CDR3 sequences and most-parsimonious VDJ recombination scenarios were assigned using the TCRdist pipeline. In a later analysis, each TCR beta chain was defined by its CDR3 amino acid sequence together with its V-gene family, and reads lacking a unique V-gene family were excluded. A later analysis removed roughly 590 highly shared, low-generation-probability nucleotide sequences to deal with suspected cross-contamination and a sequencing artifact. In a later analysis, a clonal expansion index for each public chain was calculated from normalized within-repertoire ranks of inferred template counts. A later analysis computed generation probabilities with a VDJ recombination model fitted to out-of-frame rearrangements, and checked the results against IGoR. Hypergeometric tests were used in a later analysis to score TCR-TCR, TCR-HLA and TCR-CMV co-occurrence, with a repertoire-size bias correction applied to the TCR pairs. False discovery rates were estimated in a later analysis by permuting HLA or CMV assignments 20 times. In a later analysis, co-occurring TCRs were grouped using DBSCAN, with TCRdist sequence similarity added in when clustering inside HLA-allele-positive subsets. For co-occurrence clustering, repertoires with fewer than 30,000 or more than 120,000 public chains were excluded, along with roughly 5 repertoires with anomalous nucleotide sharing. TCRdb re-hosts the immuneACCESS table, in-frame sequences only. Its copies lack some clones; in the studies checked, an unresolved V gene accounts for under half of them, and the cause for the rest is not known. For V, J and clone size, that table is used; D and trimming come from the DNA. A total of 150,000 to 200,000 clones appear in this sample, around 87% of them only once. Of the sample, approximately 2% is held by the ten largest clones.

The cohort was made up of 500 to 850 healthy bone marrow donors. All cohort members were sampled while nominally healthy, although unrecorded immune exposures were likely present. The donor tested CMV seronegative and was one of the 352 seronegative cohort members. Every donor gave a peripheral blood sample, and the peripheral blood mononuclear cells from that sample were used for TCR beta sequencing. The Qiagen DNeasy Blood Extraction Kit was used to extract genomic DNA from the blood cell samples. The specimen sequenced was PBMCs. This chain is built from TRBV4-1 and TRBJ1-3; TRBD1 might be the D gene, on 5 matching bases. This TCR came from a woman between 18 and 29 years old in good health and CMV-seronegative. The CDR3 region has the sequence CASSQSGYGNTIYF. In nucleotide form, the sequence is TGCGCCAGCAGCCAATCAGGGTATGGAAACACCATATATTTT.